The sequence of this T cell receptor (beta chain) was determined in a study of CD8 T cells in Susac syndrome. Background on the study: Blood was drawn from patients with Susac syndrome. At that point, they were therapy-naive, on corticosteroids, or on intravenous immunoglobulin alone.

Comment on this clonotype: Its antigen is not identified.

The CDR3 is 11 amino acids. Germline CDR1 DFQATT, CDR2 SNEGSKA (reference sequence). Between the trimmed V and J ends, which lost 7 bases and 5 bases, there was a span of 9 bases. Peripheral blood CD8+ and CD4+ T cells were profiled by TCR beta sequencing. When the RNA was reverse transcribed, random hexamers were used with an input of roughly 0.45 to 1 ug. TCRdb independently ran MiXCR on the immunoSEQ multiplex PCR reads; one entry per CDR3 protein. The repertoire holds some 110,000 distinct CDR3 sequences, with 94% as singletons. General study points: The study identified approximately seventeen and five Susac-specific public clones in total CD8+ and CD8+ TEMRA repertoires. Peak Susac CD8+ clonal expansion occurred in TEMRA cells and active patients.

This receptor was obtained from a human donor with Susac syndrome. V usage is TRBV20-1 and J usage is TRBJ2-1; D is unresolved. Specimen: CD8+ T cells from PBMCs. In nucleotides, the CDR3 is TGCAGTGTAGGACCTAACAATGAGCAGTTCTTC. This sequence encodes CSVGPNNEQFF.